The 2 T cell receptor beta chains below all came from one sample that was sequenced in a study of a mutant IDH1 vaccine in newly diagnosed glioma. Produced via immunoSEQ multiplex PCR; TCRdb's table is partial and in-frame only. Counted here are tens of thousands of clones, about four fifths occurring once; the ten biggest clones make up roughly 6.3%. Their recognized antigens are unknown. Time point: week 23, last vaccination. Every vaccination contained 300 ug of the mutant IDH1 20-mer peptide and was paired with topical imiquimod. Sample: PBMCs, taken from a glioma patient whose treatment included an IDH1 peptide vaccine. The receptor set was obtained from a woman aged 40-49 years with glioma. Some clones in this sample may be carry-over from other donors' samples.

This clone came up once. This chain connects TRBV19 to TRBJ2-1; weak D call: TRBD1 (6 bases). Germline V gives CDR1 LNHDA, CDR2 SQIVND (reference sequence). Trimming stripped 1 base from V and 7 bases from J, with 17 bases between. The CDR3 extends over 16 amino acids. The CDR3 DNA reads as TGTGCCAGTAGTATAGGCCAGGGGCGGGTCTTTAATGAGCAGTTCTTC. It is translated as CASSIGQGRVFNEQFF.

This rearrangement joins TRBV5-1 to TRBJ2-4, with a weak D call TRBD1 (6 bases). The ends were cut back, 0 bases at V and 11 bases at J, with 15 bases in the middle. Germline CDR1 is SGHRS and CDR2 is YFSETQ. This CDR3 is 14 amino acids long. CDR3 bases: TGCGCCAGCAGCTTGGTGTCAGGGGCCACCTTTCAGTACTTC. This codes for CASSLVSGATFQYF.